Shown below are 27 T cell receptor beta chains from a single sample sequenced in a study of patients and donors after allogeneic stem cell transplantation. TCRdb fed the RT-PCR reads into MiXCR, producing one record per CDR3 protein. The sample contains over 150,000 distinct CDR3 sequences, about 32% of which appear only once. The sample comprised blood, either unsorted or a sorted T cell fraction (not recorded which). These receptors came from a human donor who was either an allogeneic HSCT recipient or a stem cell or donor lymphocyte infusion donor (not recorded which). It is not recorded whose cells these are; they may come from a transplant donor.

The CDR3 nucleotides read TGCGCCAGCAGCTTCGGGAGAGGATACACTGAAGCTTTCTTT. Encoded protein: CASSFGRGYTEAFF. The rearrangement joins TRBV5-1 to TRBJ1-1; unclear D gene. Germline V gene data show CDR1 as SGHRS and CDR2 as YFSETQ. This CDR3 has 14 residues. The germline V and J ends were trimmed by 2 bases and 3 bases, with 11 bases remaining between them.

This clonotype was found once. Given the absence of the conserved phenylalanine or tryptophan at the CDR3 end, a read error is likely. The chain has TRBV5-1 and TRBJ2-3; 10 bases line up with TRBD2. Germline trimming cut 0 bases from V and 3 bases from J; bases unmatched to any gene: 4. The CDR3 consists of 16 residues. Germline V gives CDR1 SGHRS, CDR2 YFSETQ. DNA of the CDR3: TGCGCCAGCAGCTTGGGCCTAGCGGGAGTAACAGATACGCAGTATTTG. Amino acid sequence: CASSLGLAGVTDTQYL.

This clonotype was picked up a small number of times. CDR3 loop: CASSSSSWDTEAFF. The CDR3 nucleotides are TGTGCCAGCAGCTCCTCGTCTTGGGATACTGAAGCTTTCTTT. The V call is TRBV9, the J call TRBJ1-1; unclear D gene. The CDR3 runs to 14 residues. V was cut by 4 bases and J by 5 bases, with 15 bases left in between. Germline V gene data show CDR1 as SGDLS and CDR2 as YYNGEE.

This clonotype was seen a handful of times. This chain links TRBV6-5 with TRBJ2-7, with no clear D. V gave up 5 bases and J gave up 11 bases, with 16 bases separating them. Germline assignment: CDR1 MNHEY and CDR2 SVGAGI. The CDR3 runs to 12 residues. The CDR3: CASSPGPLKEYF. The DNA for the CDR3 is TGTGCCAGCAGTCCGGGCCCGCTAAAGGAGTACTTC.

The chain employs TRBV12-3 or TRBV12-4 and TRBJ2-2; D is unresolved. V lost 1 base and J 8 bases, leaving 11 bases between the germline ends. The CDR3 loop spans 14 amino acids. CDR3 sequence: CASSLDPPLGELFF. CDR3 in DNA: TGTGCCAGCAGTTTAGATCCCCCACTAGGGGAGCTGTTTTTT.

This rearrangement joins TRBV7-6 to TRBJ2-3; 13 nucleotides align to TRBD2. The V gene end was trimmed by 3 bases and the J gene end by 5 bases; junction bases not matched to a gene: 5. Germline values: CDR1 SGHVS, CDR2 FNYEAQ. The CDR3 spans 16 residues. DNA of the CDR3: TGTGCCAGCAGCTTTAAAGGGACTAGCGGGATAGATACGCAGTATTTT. Translated, it gives CASSFKGTSGIDTQYF.

The chain uses TRBV10-3 and TRBJ2-3, with TRBD1 matching 12 bases. Germline CDR1 and CDR2: ENHRY and SYGVKD. After removal of 4 bases from V and 5 bases from J, the junction contained 7 bases not matched to a gene. The CDR3 is 16 residues long. Here the CDR3 reads CAISVTGTGGKDTQYF. In nucleotides, the CDR3 is TGTGCCATCAGTGTTACCGGGACAGGGGGCAAAGATACGCAGTATTTT.

This clonotype was recorded many times. The DNA of the CDR3 is TGCGCCAGCAGCCTTCTATGGACGGTGAACACTGAAGCTTTCTTT. It yields the protein CASSLLWTVNTEAFF. The chain couples TRBV4-1 to TRBJ1-1; no clear D. Germline V lookup: CDR1 MGHRA, CDR2 YSYEKL. The CDR3 spans 15 residues. Deletions cut 4 bases from V and 0 bases from J, with 12 bases between.

J is TRBJ2-7 and V is TRBV12-3 or TRBV12-4, with 10 bases fitting TRBD1. The trim removed 6 bases at V and 5 bases at J, leaving 7 bases unmatched. The CDR3 runs 14 residues. In nucleotides, the CDR3 is TGTGCCAGCAGGGGTGGACAGGGGGGGAACGAGCAGTACTTC. This sequence encodes CASRGGQGGNEQYF.

This clonotype came up a few times. The chain uses TRBV20-1 and TRBJ1-2; TRBD1 matches 11 bases. The CDR3 is 14 amino acids. The J segment lost 2 bases and the V segment lost 4 bases, leaving 3 bases of the junction unmatched. Germline V gene data show CDR1 as DFQATT and CDR2 as SNEGSKA (reference sequence). The CDR3 reads CSAIGDRGNYGYTF. The CDR3 DNA reads as TGCAGTGCTATAGGGGACAGGGGGAACTATGGCTACACCTTC.

This chain connects TRBV23-1 to TRBJ1-5; TRBD1 might be the D (5 bases). TRBV23-1 is annotated as an ORF whose role is uncertain. Trimming pared 0 bases from V and 7 bases from J, leaving 13 bases between. The CDR3 runs to 15 residues. The CDR3 DNA follows: TGCGCCAGCAGTCAATCCGGACGGGGGTTGCAGCCCCAGCATTTT. This gives the protein CASSQSGRGLQPQHF.

There are a few counts of this clonotype. The CDR3 protein is CASSQGQGMYEQYF. Here the CDR3 DNA reads TGCGCCAGCAGCCAGGGACAGGGCATGTACGAGCAGTACTTC. The rearrangement joins TRBV4-3 to TRBJ2-7; TRBD1 matches at 9 bases. Germline trimming cut 3 bases from V and 4 bases from J; bases unmatched to any gene: 4. The length of the CDR3 is 14 residues. Looked up from germline, CDR1 is LGHNA and CDR2 is YSLEER.

This clonotype was counted many times. The chain carries TRBV25-1 and TRBJ1-4; D is unresolved. The CDR3 is 13 residues long. Germline CDR1 is MGHDK and CDR2 is SYGVNS. V was pared by 6 bases and J by 6 bases, with 11 bases between. CDR3 DNA sequence: TGTGCCAGCAGGGACCTCCCTCATGAAAAACTGTTTTTT. It yields the protein CASRDLPHEKLFF.

This clonotype came up a few times. The rearrangement links TRBV20-1 to TRBJ1-5; no definite D call. V lost 6 bases and J 0 bases, leaving 9 bases between the germline ends. The CDR3 has 13 residues. The germline V gene encodes CDR1 DFQATT and CDR2 SNEGSKA (reference sequence). CDR3 region: CSARPVSNQPQHF. DNA for the CDR3: TGCAGTGCCCGCCCTGTTAGCAATCAGCCCCAGCATTTT.

This clonotype was detected only a few times. The rearrangement links TRBV20-1 to TRBJ1-5; TRBD1 might be the D (5 bases). The germline CDR1 and CDR2 sequences are DFQATT and SNEGSKA (reference sequence). The CDR3 is 13 residues long. Between the trimmed V and J ends, which lost 4 bases and 7 bases, there was a span of 14 bases. The CDR3 loop reads CSAMGPGRQPQHF. DNA of the CDR3: TGCAGTGCTATGGGGCCAGGGCGACAGCCCCAGCATTTT.

The chain has TRBV28 and TRBJ2-7; D uncertain. Trimming took 5 bases from V and 5 from J, leaving 10 bases between them. This CDR3 has 12 amino acids. Per germline, CDR1 MDHEN and CDR2 SYDVKM. For the CDR3, the DNA is TGTGCCAGCAGTCCACATGGGCACGAGCAGTACTTC. The encoded protein is CASSPHGHEQYF.

The chain combines TRBV9 with TRBJ2-3, with 9 bases identical to TRBD2. V was clipped by 0 bases and J by 1 base; unmatched bases: 6. This CDR3 region has 17 residues. Per germline, CDR1 SGDLS and CDR2 YYNGEE. The CDR3 sequence: CASSVGVASGGTDTQYF. The CDR3 DNA follows: TGTGCCAGCAGCGTAGGTGTGGCTAGCGGGGGCACAGATACGCAGTATTTT. The complete variable domain, with remaining parts taken from reference TRBV9 and TRBJ2-3, reads DSGVTQTPKHLITATGQRVTLRCSPRSGDLSVYWYQQSLDQGLQFLIQYYNGEERAKGNILERFSAQQFPDLHSELNLSSLELGDSALYFCASSVGVASGGTDTQYFGPGTRLTVL.

V is TRBV10-3 and J is TRBJ2-7, with 8 bases fitting TRBD1. V shed 2 bases, J shed 6 bases, and the junction held 9 bases outside the gene matches. This CDR3 spans 15 amino acids. Germline CDR1 ENHRY, CDR2 SYGVKD. DNA of the CDR3: TGTGCCATCAGTGAGGGGCCCGGACAGGGCGGCGAGCAGTACTTC. As protein: CAISEGPGQGGEQYF.

The V and J genes are TRBV12-3 or TRBV12-4 and TRBJ1-2; 10 bases align to TRBD1. J lost 6 bases, V lost 4 bases, and 5 bases had no gene match. There are 14 residues in the CDR3. The chain's CDR3 is CASSWVDRGHGYTF. DNA of the CDR3: TGTGCCAGCAGTTGGGTTGACAGGGGGCATGGCTACACCTTC.

V and J are TRBV6-5 and TRBJ2-5, with TRBD2 identical over 7 bases. The CDR3 loop spans 15 amino acids. Germline CDR1 and CDR2: MNHEY and SVGAGI. Trimming took 0 bases from V and 8 from J; bases not matched to a gene: 9. The CDR3 DNA sequence: TGTGCCAGCAGTTACTCAGGCCTAAGCGGGGATACCCAGTACTTC. Translating gives CASSYSGLSGDTQYF.

The chain combines TRBV6-5 with TRBJ1-1; D uncertain. With 2 bases removed from V and 1 base from J, the gap between germline ends came to 11 bases. The CDR3 contains 15 residues. Germline lookup yields CDR1 MNHEY and CDR2 SVGAGI. In DNA, the CDR3 is TGTGCCAGCAGTTACGCCCTGTTTGCGAACACTGAAGCTTTCTTT. This sequence encodes CASSYALFANTEAFF.

The CDR3 nucleotides are TGTGCCAGCTCACCTTATATAGAGACCCAGTACTTC. This codes for CASSPYIETQYF. This sequence joins TRBV18 and TRBJ2-5; D is uncertain. V was cut by 3 bases and J by 4 bases, with 6 bases left in between. The CDR3 consists of 12 residues. Germline assignment: CDR1 KGHSH and CDR2 LQKENI.

This clonotype was observed a handful of times. The chain joins TRBV5-1 to TRBJ2-7, with 9 bases that match TRBD2. With V trimmed by 0 bases and J by 6 bases, 10 bases remained unmatched. Looked up from germline, CDR1 is SGHRS and CDR2 is YFSETQ. The length of the CDR3 is 16 residues. DNA for the CDR3: TGCGCCAGCAGCTTGGTAAGCGGGAGGAACGGGCGCGAGCAGTACTTC. The encoded protein is CASSLVSGRNGREQYF.

This chain joins TRBV29-1 and TRBJ2-7, with TRBD2 matching 13 bases. Trimming cost V 6 bases and J 6 bases; bases outside gene matches: 11. The CDR3 is 15 amino acids. Germline assignment: CDR1 SQVTM and CDR2 ANQGSEA. As DNA, the CDR3 is TGCAGCGTCTCGGAGGGACTAGCGGGATACACCGAGCAGTACTTC. This translates into CSVSEGLAGYTEQYF.

This sequence joins TRBV20-1 and TRBJ1-2, with 7 bases that match TRBD1. Germline assignment: CDR1 DFQATT and CDR2 SNEGSKA (reference sequence). The CDR3 is made up of 13 amino acids. The junction had 4 bases not matched to a gene; V was cut back by 3 bases and J by 3 bases. CDR3 bases: TGCAGTGCTAGCACTACAGGGGACTATGGCTACACCTTC. This gives the protein CSASTTGDYGYTF.

V and J are TRBV4-1 and TRBJ2-1; 11 bases agree with TRBD2. This CDR3 spans 18 amino acids. Trimming cost V 0 bases and J 0 bases; bases outside gene matches: 4. Per germline, CDR1 MGHRA and CDR2 YSYEKL. CDR3 in DNA: TGCGCCAGCAGCCAAGAGACTAGCGGGGTTCCCTCCTACAATGAGCAGTTCTTC. Encoded protein: CASSQETSGVPSYNEQFF.

This chain joins TRBV4-3 and TRBJ2-2, with TRBD1 matching over 10 bases. Germline assignment: CDR1 LGHNA and CDR2 YSLEER. The ends lost 3 bases at V and 7 bases at J; junction bases unmatched: 8. The CDR3 contains 16 residues. The CDR3 spells CASSQAGQGKDGELFF. The CDR3 region has the DNA TGCGCCAGCAGCCAGGCGGGACAGGGGAAAGACGGGGAGCTGTTTTTT.